Below, 14 T cell receptor beta chains from the same sample are listed, as sequenced in a study of shared clonotypes between healthy human individuals. The protocol was immunoSEQ multiplex PCR, while the TCRdb copy is restricted to in-frame clones and leaves out a portion. The repertoire includes roughly 1,000,000 clones, 75% to 80% of them detected once, and roughly 0.62% sits in the top ten. Sequenced: memory CD4+ T cells from PBMCs. Stated subset: CD45RA-negative fraction. These receptors came from a man aged 18 to 29 in good health. Some clones in this sample may be carry-over from other donors' samples.

This chain links TRBV2 with TRBJ1-2, with 7 bases matching TRBD1. Germline CDR1 SNHLY, CDR2 FYNNEI. The CDR3 has 15 amino acids. Trimming removed 7 bases from V and 1 base from J; junction bases left unmatched: 9. CDR3 in amino acids: CASNHPGQNNYGYTF. The CDR3 DNA is TGTGCCAGCAACCACCCGGGACAGAATAACTATGGCTACACCTTC.

V and J are TRBV5-1 and TRBJ2-3; D gene ambiguous. Deletions cut 1 base from V and 4 bases from J, with 10 bases between. Per the germline V gene, CDR1 is SGHRS and CDR2 is YFSETQ. This CDR3 is built from 14 residues. This CDR3 is CASSLLSGADTQYF. The CDR3 region has the DNA TGCGCCAGCAGCTTGTTATCCGGAGCAGATACGCAGTATTTT.

As regards this clone: At the DNA level, this CDR3 is encoded by other sequences in the same sample as well. The CDR3 is CASSQDLGYEQYF. As DNA, the CDR3 is TGTGCCAGCAGCCAAGATCTTGGGTACGAGCAGTACTTC. J is TRBJ2-7 and V is TRBV14; D unresolved. Trimming took 0 bases from V and 4 from J, leaving 7 bases between them. The V gene's germline CDR1 is SGHDN and CDR2 FVKESK. The CDR3 runs 13 residues. Looking up the rest from reference TRBV14 and TRBJ2-7 gives the full variable domain: EAGVTQFPSHSVIEKGQTVTLRCDPISGHDNLYWYRRVMGKEIKFLLHFVKESKQDESGMPNNRFLAERTGGTYSTLKVQPAELEDSGVYFCASSQDLGYEQYFGPGTRLTVT.

The gene calls are TRBV29-1 and TRBJ2-5; possible D gene TRBD1, 5 bases. V lost 3 bases and J 5 bases, leaving 13 bases between the germline ends. CDR3 length: 13 amino acids. Germline assignment: CDR1 SQVTM and CDR2 ANQGSEA. CDR3 nucleotides: TGCAGCGTTGACAGGGTACTGGGGGAGACCCAGTACTTC. Its translation: CSVDRVLGETQYF.

The table lists this clone with many counts. CDR3 sequence: CASSLGDSTTGELFF. Written as DNA, the CDR3 is TGCGCCAGCAGCTTGGGGGACAGCACCACCGGGGAGCTGTTTTTT. The rearrangement joins TRBV5-1 to TRBJ2-2; 7 bases agree with TRBD1. Per the germline V gene, CDR1 is SGHRS and CDR2 is YFSETQ. The CDR3 extends over 15 amino acids. Trimming at V came to 0 bases and at J to 4 bases, leaving 3 bases not matched to a gene.

The chain employs TRBV4-3 and TRBJ1-3; TRBD1 aligns across 7 bases. CDR3 length: 15 residues. The germline gives CDR1 LGHNA, CDR2 YSLEER. V lost 4 bases to trimming and J lost 2 bases; unmatched junction nucleotides: 5. The CDR3 coding sequence is TGCGCCAGCAGCCTTAGAAGGGGGCCTGGAAACACCATATATTTT. This codes for CASSLRRGPGNTIYF.

The V and J genes are TRBV7-9 and TRBJ2-1; TRBD2 agrees at 15 bases. With V trimmed by 5 bases and J by 8 bases, 7 bases remained unmatched. CDR1 is SEHNR and CDR2 is FQNEAQ in the germline V gene (reference sequence). The CDR3 has 16 residues. CDR3 coding DNA: TGTGCCAGCAGCCTCGGACTAGCGGGAGGGTACGATGAGCAGTTCTTC. It specifies CASSLGLAGGYDEQFF. Full variable domain (outside the CDR3, taken from reference TRBV7-9 and TRBJ2-1): DTGVSQNPRHKITKRGQNVTFRCDPISEHNRLYWYRQTLGQGPEFLTYFQNEAQLEKSRLLSDRFSAERPKGSFSTLEIQRTEQGDSAMYLCASSLGLAGGYDEQFFGPGTRLTVL.

The chain has TRBV6-1 and TRBJ1-1, with unresolved D. Germline V gives CDR1 MNHNS, CDR2 SASEGT. The CDR3 sequence is 13 residues long. Deletions cut 7 bases from V and 0 bases from J, with 9 bases between. DNA for the CDR3: TGTGCCAGCAAGAAGGCGATGAACACTGAAGCTTTCTTT. Translated, it gives CASKKAMNTEAFF.

For this clone: Additional DNA sequences in this sample encode the identical CDR3. The J gene is TRBJ2-5, the V gene TRBV5-6; 11 bases map to TRBD2. Germline V gene data show CDR1 as SGHDT and CDR2 as YYEEEE. The CDR3 is 14 residues long. Germline trimming cut 5 bases from V and 3 bases from J; bases unmatched to any gene: 3. Here the CDR3 DNA reads TGTGCCAGCAGTCCGGGACTAGCGGAAGAGACCCAGTACTTC. Amino acid sequence: CASSPGLAEETQYF.

Concerning this clone: The CDR3 ends on some other residue instead of the conserved phenylalanine or tryptophan, so this is likely a read error. It is unclear where the CDR3 begins or ends on the DNA, so no DNA is shown, and the CDR3 is as TCRdb lists it. The J gene is TRBJ1-1, the V gene TRBV29-1; the D call of TRBD1 is as the table states it, not checked on the DNA. Ends included, the CDR3 has 11 residues. Germline CDR1 and CDR2: SQVTM and ANQGSEA. The CDR3 region is CSVSGQGVSSS.

The CDR3: CASSGLAGGQETQYF. The CDR3 nucleotides read TGTGCCAGCTCCGGACTAGCGGGAGGCCAAGAGACCCAGTACTTC. The chain joins TRBV7-9 to TRBJ2-5; 14 nucleotides match TRBD2. The CDR3 totals 15 residues. Germline CDR1 SEHNR, CDR2 FQNEAQ (reference sequence). V was pared by 8 bases and J by 1 base, with 3 bases of the junction left unmatched.

This chain links TRBV30 with TRBJ2-7; no clear D. Trimming removed 1 base at V and 0 bases at J, with 7 bases between. The CDR3 has 13 residues. The germline V gene has CDR1 GTSNPN and CDR2 SVGIG (reference sequence). The CDR3 bases are TGTGCCTGGAGTGAAGGGCTCTCCTACGAGCAGTACTTC. This encodes CAWSEGLSYEQYF. Together with reference TRBV30 and TRBJ2-7, the CDR3 gives the full variable domain: SQTIHQWPATLVQPVGSPLSLECTVEGTSNPNLYWYRQAAGRGLQLLFYSVGIGQISSEVPQNLSASRPQDRQFILSSKKLLLSDSGFYLCAWSEGLSYEQYFGPGTRLTVT.

A word on this clone: The same CDR3 is also encoded by other DNA sequences in this sample. The chain uses TRBV2 and TRBJ2-7, with 12 bases that match TRBD1. With V trimmed by 9 bases and J by 6 bases, 6 bases remained unmatched. CDR3 length: 13 residues. Looked up from germline, CDR1 is SNHLY and CDR2 is FYNNEI. The CDR3 nucleotides are TGTGCCAGTACCGGGACAGGGGGCGGCGAGCAGTACTTC. It yields the protein CASTGTGGGEQYF.

The chain recombines TRBV10-3 with TRBJ2-3; maybe TRBD1 (6 bases). Deletions cut 6 bases from V and 3 bases from J, with 16 bases between. CDR1 and CDR2 from the germline V gene are ENHRY and SYGVKD. This CDR3 is built from 15 residues. In nucleotides, the CDR3 is TGTGCCATCAGCGCACAGGGCGGACCAACAGATACGCAGTATTTT. Amino acid sequence: CAISAQGGPTDTQYF.